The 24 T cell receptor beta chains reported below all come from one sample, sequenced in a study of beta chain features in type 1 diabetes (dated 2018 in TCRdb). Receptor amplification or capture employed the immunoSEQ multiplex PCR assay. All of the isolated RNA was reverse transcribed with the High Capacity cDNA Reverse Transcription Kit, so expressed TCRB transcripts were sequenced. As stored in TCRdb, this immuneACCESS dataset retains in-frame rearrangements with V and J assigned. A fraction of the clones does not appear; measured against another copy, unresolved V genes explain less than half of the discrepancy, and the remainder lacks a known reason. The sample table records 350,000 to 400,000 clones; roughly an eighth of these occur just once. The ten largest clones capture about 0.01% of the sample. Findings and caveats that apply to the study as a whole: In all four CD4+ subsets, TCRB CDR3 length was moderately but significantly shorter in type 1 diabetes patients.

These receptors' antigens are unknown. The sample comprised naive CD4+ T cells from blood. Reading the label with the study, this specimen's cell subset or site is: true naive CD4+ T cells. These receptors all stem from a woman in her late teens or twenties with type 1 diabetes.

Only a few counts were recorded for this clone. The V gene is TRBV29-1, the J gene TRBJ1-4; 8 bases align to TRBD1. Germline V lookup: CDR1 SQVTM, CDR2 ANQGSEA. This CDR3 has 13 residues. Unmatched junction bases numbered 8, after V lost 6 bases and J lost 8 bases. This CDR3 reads CSVMTGEGEKLFF. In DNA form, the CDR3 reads TGCAGCGTCATGACAGGGGAAGGAGAAAAACTGTTTTTT.

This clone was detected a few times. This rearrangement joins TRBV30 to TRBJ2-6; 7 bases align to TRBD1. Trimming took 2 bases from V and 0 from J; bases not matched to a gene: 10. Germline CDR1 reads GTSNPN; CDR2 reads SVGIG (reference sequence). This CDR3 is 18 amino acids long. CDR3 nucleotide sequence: TGTGCCTGGAGTTGGGCAGGGGGACCTTTCTCTGGGGCCAACGTCCTGACTTTC. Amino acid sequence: CAWSWAGGPFSGANVLTF.

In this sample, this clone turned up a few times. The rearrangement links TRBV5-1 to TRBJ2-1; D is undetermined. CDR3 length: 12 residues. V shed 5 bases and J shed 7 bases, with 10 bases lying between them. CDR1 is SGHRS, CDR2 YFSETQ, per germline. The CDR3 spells CASRPGLNEQFF. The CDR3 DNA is TGCGCCAGCAGGCCAGGTTTGAATGAGCAGTTCTTC.

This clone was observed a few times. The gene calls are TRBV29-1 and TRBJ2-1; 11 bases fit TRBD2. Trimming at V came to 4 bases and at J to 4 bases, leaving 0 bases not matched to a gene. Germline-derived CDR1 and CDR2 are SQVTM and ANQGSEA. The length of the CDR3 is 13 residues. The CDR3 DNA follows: TGCAGCGTTGCTAGCGGGGGGTACAATGAGCAGTTCTTC. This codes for CSVASGGYNEQFF.

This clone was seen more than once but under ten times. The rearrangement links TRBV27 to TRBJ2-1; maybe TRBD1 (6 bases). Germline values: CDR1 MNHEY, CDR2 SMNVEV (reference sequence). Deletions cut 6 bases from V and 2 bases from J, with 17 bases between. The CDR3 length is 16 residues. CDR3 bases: TGTGCCAGCAGATCCTTAGGGGGAAACACCTACAATGAGCAGTTCTTC. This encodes CASRSLGGNTYNEQFF.

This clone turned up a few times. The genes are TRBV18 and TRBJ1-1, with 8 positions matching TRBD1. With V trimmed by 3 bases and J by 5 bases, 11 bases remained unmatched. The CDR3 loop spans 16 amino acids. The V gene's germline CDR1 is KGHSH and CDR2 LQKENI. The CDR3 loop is CASSPPIQGGKTEAFF. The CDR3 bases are TGTGCCAGCTCACCCCCAATACAGGGGGGGAAGACTGAAGCTTTCTTT.

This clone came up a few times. DNA of the CDR3: TGCGCCAGCAGCCAACAAAAAGCGGGAGGAACCGGGGAGCTGTTTTTT. It translates to CASSQQKAGGTGELFF. V gene TRBV4-1 combines with J gene TRBJ2-2, with 9 positions matching TRBD2. The germline V gene encodes CDR1 MGHRA and CDR2 YSYEKL. After removal of 2 bases from V and 5 bases from J, the junction contained 6 bases not matched to a gene. The CDR3 totals 16 residues.

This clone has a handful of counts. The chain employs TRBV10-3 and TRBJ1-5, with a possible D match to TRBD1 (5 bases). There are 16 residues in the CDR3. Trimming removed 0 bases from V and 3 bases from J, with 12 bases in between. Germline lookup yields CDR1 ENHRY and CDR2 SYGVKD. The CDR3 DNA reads TGTGCCATCAGTGAGTCCGGGGGGAATCCCAATCAGCCCCAGCATTTT. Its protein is CAISESGGNPNQPQHF.

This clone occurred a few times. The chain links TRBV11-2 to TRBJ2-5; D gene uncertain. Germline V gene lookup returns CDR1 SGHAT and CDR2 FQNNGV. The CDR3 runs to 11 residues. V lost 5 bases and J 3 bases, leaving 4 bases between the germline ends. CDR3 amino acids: CASSPKETQYF. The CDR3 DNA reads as TGTGCCAGCAGCCCCAAAGAGACCCAGTACTTC. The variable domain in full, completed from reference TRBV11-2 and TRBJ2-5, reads EAGVAQSPRYKIIEKRQSVAFWCNPISGHATLYWYQQILGQGPKLLIQFQNNGVVDDSQLPKDRFSAERLKGVDSTLKIQPAKLEDSAVYLCASSPKETQYFGPGTRLLVL.

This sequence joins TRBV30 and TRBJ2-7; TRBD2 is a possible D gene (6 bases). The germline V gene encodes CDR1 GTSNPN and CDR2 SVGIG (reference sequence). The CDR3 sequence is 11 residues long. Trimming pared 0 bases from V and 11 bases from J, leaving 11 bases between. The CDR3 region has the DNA TGTGCCTGGAGTGTAGGGACTGACAAGTACTTC. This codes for CAWSVGTDKYF.

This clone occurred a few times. CDR3 region: CASSPGLGSSYNEQFF. For the CDR3, the DNA is TGTGCCAGCAGCCCTGGACTGGGGAGCTCCTACAATGAGCAGTTCTTC. The chain is built from TRBV4-2 and TRBJ2-1, with D tentatively TRBD2 (5 bases). The length of the CDR3 is 16 residues. Germline V gene sequence: CDR1 LGHNA, CDR2 YNFKEQ. V dropped 4 bases and J dropped 0 bases, with 13 bases sitting between them.

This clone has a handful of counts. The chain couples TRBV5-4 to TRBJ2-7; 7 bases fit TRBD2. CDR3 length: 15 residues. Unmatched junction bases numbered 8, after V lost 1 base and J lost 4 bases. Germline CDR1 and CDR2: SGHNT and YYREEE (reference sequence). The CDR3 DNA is TGTGCCAGCAGCTTGCCGGGCGGGAGTGTATACGAGCAGTACTTC. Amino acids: CASSLPGGSVYEQYF.

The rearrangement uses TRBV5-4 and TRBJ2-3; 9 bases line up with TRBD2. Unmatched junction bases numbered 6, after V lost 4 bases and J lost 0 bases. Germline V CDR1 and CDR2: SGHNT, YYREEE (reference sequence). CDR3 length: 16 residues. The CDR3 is CASSGRLADSTDTQYF. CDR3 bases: TGTGCCAGCAGCGGGAGACTAGCGGATAGCACAGATACGCAGTATTTT.

The CDR3 is CSVEDFQGYNEQFF. CDR3 coding DNA: TGCAGCGTTGAAGATTTCCAGGGTTACAATGAGCAGTTCTTC. The J gene is TRBJ2-1, the V gene TRBV29-1; D may be TRBD1 (5 bases). Per germline, CDR1 SQVTM and CDR2 ANQGSEA. CDR3 length equals 14 residues. The V end lost 0 bases, the J end lost 4 bases, and 10 bases lay between the germline ends.

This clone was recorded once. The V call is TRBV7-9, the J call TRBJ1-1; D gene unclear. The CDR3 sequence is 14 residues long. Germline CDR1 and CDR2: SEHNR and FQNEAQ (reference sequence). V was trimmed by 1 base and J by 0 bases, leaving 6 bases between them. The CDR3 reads CASSLVAMNTEAFF. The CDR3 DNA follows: TGTGCCAGCAGCTTAGTAGCCATGAACACTGAAGCTTTCTTT. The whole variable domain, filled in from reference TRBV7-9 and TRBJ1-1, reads DTGVSQNPRHKITKRGQNVTFRCDPISEHNRLYWYRQTLGQGPEFLTYFQNEAQLEKSRLLSDRFSAERPKGSFSTLEIQRTEQGDSAMYLCASSLVAMNTEAFFGQGTRLTVV.

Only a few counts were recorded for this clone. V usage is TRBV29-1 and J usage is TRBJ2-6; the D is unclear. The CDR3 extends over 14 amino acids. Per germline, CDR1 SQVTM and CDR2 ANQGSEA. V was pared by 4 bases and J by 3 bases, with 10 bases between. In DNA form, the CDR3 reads TGCAGCGTTGGCTGGGCATATGGGGCCAACGTCCTGACTTTC. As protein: CSVGWAYGANVLTF.

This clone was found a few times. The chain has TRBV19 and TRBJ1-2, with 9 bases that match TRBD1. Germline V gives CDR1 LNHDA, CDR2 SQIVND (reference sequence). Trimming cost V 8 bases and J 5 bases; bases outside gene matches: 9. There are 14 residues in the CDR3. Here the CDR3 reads CASYSGQGTYGYTF. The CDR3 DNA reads TGTGCCAGTTACTCCGGACAGGGGACTTATGGCTACACCTTC.

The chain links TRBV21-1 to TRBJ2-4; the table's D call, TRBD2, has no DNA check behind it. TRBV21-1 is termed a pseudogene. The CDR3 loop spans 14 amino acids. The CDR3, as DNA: TGTGCCAGCAGCGCCCAGGACTGGGGAAACATTCAGTACTTC. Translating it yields CASSAQDWGNIQYF.

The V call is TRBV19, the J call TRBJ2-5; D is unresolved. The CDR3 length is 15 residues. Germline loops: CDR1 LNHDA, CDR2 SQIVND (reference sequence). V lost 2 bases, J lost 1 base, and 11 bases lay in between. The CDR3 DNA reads TGTGCCAGTAGTATAAACTTCGCGTCCCAAGAGACCCAGTACTTC. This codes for CASSINFASQETQYF.

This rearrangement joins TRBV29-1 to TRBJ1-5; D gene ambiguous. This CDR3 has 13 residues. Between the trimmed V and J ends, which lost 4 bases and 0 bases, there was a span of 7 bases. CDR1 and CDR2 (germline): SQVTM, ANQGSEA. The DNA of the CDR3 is TGCAGCGTTGGGTCAGATAGCAATCAGCCCCAGCATTTT. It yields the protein CSVGSDSNQPQHF.

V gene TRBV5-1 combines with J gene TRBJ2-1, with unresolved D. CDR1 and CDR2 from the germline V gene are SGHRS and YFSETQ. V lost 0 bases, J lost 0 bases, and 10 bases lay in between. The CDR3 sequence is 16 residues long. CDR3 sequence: CASSLVGFPSYNEQFF. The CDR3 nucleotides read TGCGCCAGCAGCTTGGTCGGGTTCCCCTCCTACAATGAGCAGTTCTTC.

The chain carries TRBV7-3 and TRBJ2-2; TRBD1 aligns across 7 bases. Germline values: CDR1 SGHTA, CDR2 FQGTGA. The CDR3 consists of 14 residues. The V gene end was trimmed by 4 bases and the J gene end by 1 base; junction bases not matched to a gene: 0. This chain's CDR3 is CASSWTGNTGELFF. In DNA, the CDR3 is TGTGCCAGCAGCTGGACAGGGAACACCGGGGAGCTGTTTTTT. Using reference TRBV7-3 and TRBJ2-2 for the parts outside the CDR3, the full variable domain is GAGVSQTPSNKVTEKGKYVELRCDPISGHTALYWYRQSLGQGPEFLIYFQGTGAADDSGLPNDRFFAVRPEGSVSTLKIQRTERGDSAVYLCASSWTGNTGELFFGEGSRLTVL.

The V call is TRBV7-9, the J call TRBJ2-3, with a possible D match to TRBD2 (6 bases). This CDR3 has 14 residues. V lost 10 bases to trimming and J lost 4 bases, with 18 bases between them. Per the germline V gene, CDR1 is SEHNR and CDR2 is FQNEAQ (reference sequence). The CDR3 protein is CATQRGLRADTQYF. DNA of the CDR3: TGTGCCACCCAGAGGGGACTGAGGGCAGATACGCAGTATTTT.

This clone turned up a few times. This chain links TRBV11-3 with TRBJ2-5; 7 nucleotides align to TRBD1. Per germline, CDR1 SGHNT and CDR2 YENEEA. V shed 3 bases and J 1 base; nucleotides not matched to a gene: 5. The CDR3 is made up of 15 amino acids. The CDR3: CASSFSRDSQETQYF. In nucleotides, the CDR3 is TGTGCCAGCAGCTTCTCCCGGGACAGCCAAGAGACCCAGTACTTC.